Shown below are 4 T cell receptor beta chains from a single sample sequenced in a study of blood T cell repertoires in COVID-19. The protocol was immunoSEQ multiplex PCR, while the TCRdb copy is restricted to in-frame clones and leaves out a portion. Of fewer than 65,000 clones listed, approximately 86% were seen once; the top ten hold about a tenth. The sequenced material came from peripheral blood. These receptors were taken from a human donor with acute or convalescent COVID-19. The donor label of this sample is uncertain.

The chain uses TRBV27 and TRBJ2-7; 16 bases fit TRBD2. There are 15 residues in the CDR3. CDR1 and CDR2 (germline): MNHEY, SMNVEV (reference sequence). The V segment lost 7 bases and the J segment 6 bases; nucleotides outside the gene matches: 6. In DNA, the CDR3 is TGTGCCAGCACCAGAGGGACTAGCGGGAGGGCCGAGCAGTACTTC. Protein: CASTRGTSGRAEQYF.

The chain has TRBV3-1 (or the pseudogene TRBV3-2) and TRBJ2-2; TRBD1 matches 7 bases. The CDR3 runs to 16 residues. V dropped 0 bases and J dropped 6; count of bases not matched to a gene: 7. The germline V gene has CDR1 LGHDT and CDR2 YNNKEL (reference sequence). The CDR3, as DNA: TGTGCCAGCAGCCAAGAAACAGGGGTATCGGCCGGGGAGCTGTTTTTT. It codes for CASSQETGVSAGELFF.

V usage is TRBV14 and J usage is TRBJ1-6; D gene uncertain. V lost 0 bases and J 11 bases, leaving 8 bases between the germline ends. Germline CDR1 is SGHDN and CDR2 is FVKESK. The CDR3 length is 13 residues. As DNA, the CDR3 is TGTGCCAGCAGCCAAGAAGAGGTCACACCCCTCCACTTT. Its translation is CASSQEEVTPLHF.

The chain has TRBV6-6 and TRBJ2-3, with D hard to call. Germline V gene lookup returns CDR1 MNHNY and CDR2 SVGAGI (reference sequence). CDR3 length equals 14 residues. Trimming shortened V by 1 base and J by 3 bases, and 8 bases separated the two germline ends. Here the CDR3 DNA reads TGTGCCAGCAGTTACTTAGCTTTGACAGATACGCAGTATTTT. Protein sequence: CASSYLALTDTQYF.